This is a list of T cell receptor beta chains from one sample in a study of identical twins. MiXCR, run by TCRdb on the 5' RACE reads, gives a single entry per CDR3 protein. The sample comprises 500,000 to 550,000 distinct CDR3 sequences, approximately 20% of which are singletons, and approximately 0.5% rests with the top ten. These same data were also listed under a study on yellow fever vaccine responses in identical twins.

Sequences were obtained from CD4+ T cells sorted from blood. The receptors here all came from a woman aged 18-35 years in good health. CDR3s include the opening cysteine and the closing phenylalanine or tryptophan. A D gene is named only where the DNA matches it firmly. Size tells how often a clone was seen (once, few, many) or the class of an expanded clone, and some rows leave it out.

j_gene,abundance,d_gene,v_gene,CDR3aa,CDR3nt
TRBJ1-1,NA,TRBD1,TRBV9,CASSARQGLNTEAFF,TGTGCCAGCAGCGCAAGACAGGGTTTGAACACTGAAGCTTTCTTT
TRBJ2-3,few,NA,TRBV12-3/TRBV12-4,CASSFGSWTREQDTQYF,TGTGCCAGCAGTTTCGGTTCCTGGACCAGGGAGCAAGATACGCAGTATTTT
TRBJ2-1,NA,TRBD2,TRBV20-1,CSAPGLAHDNEQFF,TGCAGTGCTCCCGGACTAGCGCACGACAATGAGCAGTTCTTC
TRBJ2-5,NA,TRBD2,TRBV28,CAGGGRGYQETQYF,TGTGCCGGGGGAGGGAGAGGGTACCAAGAGACCCAGTACTTC
TRBJ2-3,few,NA,TRBV12-3/TRBV12-4,CATVGLGDTQYF,TGTGCCACCGTGGGACTGGGAGATACGCAGTATTTT
TRBJ2-5,NA,TRBD2,TRBV4-1,CASSPGLAGAPYQETQYF,TGCGCCAGCAGCCCGGGACTAGCGGGGGCTCCGTACCAAGAGACCCAGTACTTC
TRBJ2-7,NA,TRBD2,TRBV7-9,CASSLGSRESYF,TGTGCCAGCAGCTTAGGTTCGCGGGAGTCGTACTTC
TRBJ1-1,few,NA,TRBV29-1,CSVEEARLRETFF,TGCAGCGTTGAAGAGGCCAGATTAAGGGAGACTTTCTTT
TRBJ2-5,NA,NA,TRBV28,CASSPAETQYF,TGTGCCAGCAGTCCCGCCGAGACCCAGTACTTC
TRBJ1-5,few,NA,TRBV28,CASTGGGGNQPQHF,TGTGCCAGCACCGGTGGTGGAGGCAATCAGCCCCAGCATTTT
TRBJ1-4,NA,TRBD1,TRBV4-1,CASSQAYPGQLNEKLFF,TGCGCCAGCAGCCAAGCTTATCCGGGACAGCTTAATGAAAAACTGTTTTTT
TRBJ1-2,NA,NA,TRBV2,CATQRGAGLQGGYTF,TGTGCCACCCAAAGGGGGGCCGGACTTCAAGGAGGCTACACCTTC
TRBJ1-2,NA,NA,TRBV7-9,CASSYRRSAGGYGYTF,TGTGCCAGCAGCTACAGAAGGTCCGCGGGCGGCTATGGCTACACCTTC
TRBJ2-4,few,TRBD2,TRBV28,CASNLRALAGGAKNIQYF,TGTGCCAGCAATTTAAGAGCCCTAGCGGGAGGTGCCAAAAACATTCAGTACTTC
TRBJ2-6,NA,NA,TRBV6-1,CASSEQGKTGANVLTF,TGTGCCAGCAGTGAACAGGGGAAGACTGGGGCCAACGTCCTGACTTTC
TRBJ2-3,NA,NA,TRBV5-6,CASSSNSRAAQYF,TGTGCCAGCAGCTCGAATTCGAGGGCGGCGCAGTATTTT
TRBJ2-2,NA,TRBD2,TRBV7-2,CASSPRSSGRVSGELFF,TGTGCCAGCAGCCCTCGGAGTAGCGGGAGGGTGAGCGGGGAGCTGTTTTTT
TRBJ2-2,NA,NA,TRBV18,CASSPTNSNTGELFF,TGTGCCAGCTCACCGACGAATTCGAACACCGGGGAGCTGTTTTTT
TRBJ2-2,few,NA,TRBV6-2/TRBV6-3,CASSYTTPLNTGELFF,TGTGCCAGCAGTTACACGACACCCCTGAACACCGGGGAGCTGTTTTTT
TRBJ2-3,NA,NA,TRBV12-3/TRBV12-4,CASSLAGLVTDTQYF,TGTGCCAGCAGTTTAGCGGGTCTCGTCACAGATACGCAGTATTTT
TRBJ2-1,NA,NA,TRBV28,CASSLAGSTYNEQFF,TGTGCCAGCAGTTTAGCGGGTAGCACCTACAATGAGCAGTTCTTC
TRBJ2-1,NA,TRBD1,TRBV3-1,CASSQRTGGTEQFF,TGTGCCAGCAGCCAACGGACAGGGGGCACTGAGCAGTTCTTC
TRBJ1-1,few,NA,TRBV20-1,CSALKNTEAFF,TGCAGTGCTCTCAAGAACACTGAAGCTTTCTTT
TRBJ2-3,once,NA,TRBV7-2,CASSPTGVGTDTQYF,TGTGCCAGCAGCCCGACAGGAGTCGGCACAGATACGCAGTATTTT
TRBJ2-7,NA,TRBD2,TRBV20-1,CSAQRGGSQDEQYF,TGCAGTGCTCAAAGGGGCGGGAGCCAAGACGAGCAGTACTTC
TRBJ2-5,NA,NA,TRBV28,CASKPPATSETQYF,TGTGCCAGCAAACCACCCGCCACCTCTGAGACCCAGTACTTC
TRBJ2-3,few,TRBD2,TRBV12-3/TRBV12-4,CASSLLGGRAADTQYF,TGTGCCAGCAGTTTACTCGGTGGGAGGGCCGCAGATACGCAGTATTTT
TRBJ2-3,few,TRBD2,TRBV6-5,CASSFYESGRATDTQYF,TGTGCCAGCAGTTTCTACGAGAGCGGGAGGGCCACAGATACGCAGTATTTT
TRBJ2-1,NA,NA,TRBV29-1,CSVVERVNNEQFF,TGCAGCGTTGTGGAAAGAGTAAACAATGAGCAGTTCTTC
TRBJ2-5,few,NA,TRBV20-1,CSARDIRETGRQETQYF,TGCAGTGCTAGGGATATCCGGGAGACGGGTCGGCAAGAGACCCAGTACTTC
TRBJ2-1,few,TRBD2,TRBV3-1,CASSQVAGNEQFF,TGTGCCAGCAGCCAAGTAGCGGGGAATGAGCAGTTCTTC
TRBJ2-4,few,TRBD1,TRBV28,CASRPGTDKNIQYF,TGTGCCAGCAGACCAGGGACAGACAAAAACATTCAGTACTTC
TRBJ2-5,few,NA,TRBV6-1,CASSPPRGETQYF,TGTGCCAGCAGTCCTCCGCGTGGAGAGACCCAGTACTTC
TRBJ2-1,NA,NA,TRBV2,CASSEALRFAGSHNEQFF,TGTGCCAGCAGTGAAGCGCTTCGCTTTGCAGGGTCGCACAATGAGCAGTTCTTC
TRBJ2-3,NA,NA,TRBV18,CASSPLMGSTDTQYF,TGTGCCAGCTCACCACTTATGGGGAGCACAGATACGCAGTATTTT
TRBJ2-5,NA,TRBD2,TRBV12-3/TRBV12-4,CASSFGLAGGRETQYF,TGTGCCAGCAGTTTTGGACTAGCGGGGGGGCGGGAGACCCAGTACTTC
TRBJ1-2,NA,NA,TRBV28,CASNPWRGGYTF,TGTGCCAGCAACCCTTGGAGAGGGGGCTACACCTTC
TRBJ2-7,NA,TRBD1,TRBV5-1,CASSLGGTGFVFEQYF,TGCGCCAGCAGCTTGGGAGGGACAGGGTTCGTCTTCGAGCAGTACTTC
TRBJ2-3,many,TRBD2,TRBV5-1,CASSPVAGVADTQYF,TGCGCCAGCAGCCCCGTGGCGGGAGTGGCAGATACGCAGTATTTT
TRBJ2-2,NA,TRBD2,TRBV4-2,CASSQDLASGSMTGELFF,TGTGCCAGCAGCCAAGATTTGGCTAGCGGGAGTATGACCGGGGAGCTGTTTTTT
TRBJ2-2,NA,NA,TRBV11-1,CASSLVRTAPTGELFF,TGTGCCAGCAGCTTAGTAAGGACAGCCCCAACCGGGGAGCTGTTTTTT
TRBJ2-7,NA,NA,TRBV12-3/TRBV12-4,CASSLQGSAGYEQYF,TGTGCCAGCAGCTTGCAAGGGTCCGCAGGCTACGAGCAGTACTTC
TRBJ2-1,NA,NA,TRBV11-3,CASSPGWDPGNEQFF,TGTGCCAGCAGCCCCGGTTGGGACCCCGGCAATGAGCAGTTCTTC
TRBJ1-5,once,NA,TRBV4-1,CASSRTVQQPQHF,TGCGCCAGCAGCCGGACGGTACAACAGCCCCAGCATTTT
TRBJ2-7,few,TRBD2,TRBV5-1,CASSSLGTSGTYEQYF,TGCGCCAGCAGCTCATTAGGGACTAGCGGAACCTACGAGCAGTACTTC
TRBJ2-2,once,TRBD2,TRBV20-1,CSASGGAAGELFF,TGCAGTGCTAGCGGGGGGGCGGCCGGGGAGCTGTTTTTT
TRBJ2-2,few,TRBD2,TRBV12-3/TRBV12-4,CASTSGPTGELFF,TGTGCCAGCACTAGCGGCCCCACCGGGGAGCTGTTTTTT
TRBJ2-2,NA,TRBD2,TRBV10-3,CAISETRTSGSTGELFF,TGTGCCATCAGTGAGACCCGGACTAGCGGGTCGACCGGGGAGCTGTTTTTT
TRBJ1-1,NA,NA,TRBV5-1,CASSPGHGNTEAFF,TGCGCCAGCAGCCCGGGGCATGGGAACACTGAAGCTTTCTTT
TRBJ1-1,NA,NA,TRBV3-1,CASSPRGRTEAFF,TGTGCCAGCAGCCCAAGAGGGCGGACTGAAGCTTTCTTT
TRBJ1-1,NA,NA,TRBV5-1,CASSLGRDINTEAFF,TGCGCCAGCAGTCTCGGTCGGGACATCAACACTGAAGCTTTCTTT
TRBJ1-1,NA,NA,TRBV6-5,CASSYVRATENTEAFF,TGTGCCAGCAGTTATGTCCGGGCTACGGAGAACACTGAAGCTTTCTTT
TRBJ2-7,few,TRBD1,TRBV27,CASRGTGVSYEQYF,TGTGCCAGCAGGGGGACAGGGGTTTCGTACGAGCAGTACTTC
TRBJ2-2,few,NA,TRBV19,CASTGQGDTGELFF,TGTGCCAGTACAGGTCAGGGTGACACCGGGGAGCTGTTTTTT
TRBJ1-1,once,TRBD1,TRBV2,CASMIGTGEIMNTEAFF,TGTGCCAGCATGATTGGGACAGGAGAAATAATGAACACTGAAGCTTTCTTT
TRBJ2-7,NA,NA,TRBV15,CATSGSRDTSSYEQYF,TGTGCCACCAGCGGGAGTCGGGACACCAGCTCCTACGAGCAGTACTTC
TRBJ2-5,many,NA,TRBV5-1,CASSLEYLQETQYF,TGCGCCAGCAGCTTGGAGTACCTCCAAGAGACCCAGTACTTC